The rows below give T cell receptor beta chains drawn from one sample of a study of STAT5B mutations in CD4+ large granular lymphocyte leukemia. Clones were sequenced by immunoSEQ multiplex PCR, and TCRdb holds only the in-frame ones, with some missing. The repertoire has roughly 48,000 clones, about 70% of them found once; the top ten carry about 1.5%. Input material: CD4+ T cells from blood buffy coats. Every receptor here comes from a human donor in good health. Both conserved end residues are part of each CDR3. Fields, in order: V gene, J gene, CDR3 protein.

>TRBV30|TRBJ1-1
CAWGEQGTYGTEAFF
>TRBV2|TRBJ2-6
CASSDNRQGANVLTF
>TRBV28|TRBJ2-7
CASMIAGGRYEQYF
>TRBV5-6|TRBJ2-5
CASSLVTGTNQETQYF
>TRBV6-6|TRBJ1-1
CASSSNTNTEAFF
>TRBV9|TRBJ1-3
CASSVGGAGNTIYF
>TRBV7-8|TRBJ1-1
CASSLEDRGLNTEAFF
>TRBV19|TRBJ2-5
CASSTTGRETQYF
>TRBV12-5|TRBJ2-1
CASGQGLSYNEQFF
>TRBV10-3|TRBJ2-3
CAIKISQRADTQYF